This T cell receptor beta chain is drawn from a study of blood T cell repertoires in COVID-19. Authors' processing steps: Nucleated cell number was recorded as an estimate derived from reference gene primer amplification. The data were produced by immunoSEQ multiplex PCR, yet TCRdb's version contains in-frame clones alone and is incomplete. V, J and clone size were drawn from that table, and D and trimming were deduced from the DNA. Of some 69,000 clones listed, approximately 92% are singletons. This clone has only one observation. Trimming at V came to 6 bases and at J to 8 bases, leaving 14 bases not matched to a gene. This CDR3 contains 15 residues. CDR1 and CDR2 (germline): MNHEY, SVGAGI.

The chain uses TRBV6-5 and TRBJ1-2; 8 positions match TRBD1. The sequenced sample consisted of peripheral blood. The TCR comes from a woman aged 45-65 years with active COVID-19. CDR3 bases: TGTGCCAGCAGCCCCCAGGGGGCAATAATAGGGGGCTACACCTTC. Translated, it gives CASSPQGAIIGGYTF.